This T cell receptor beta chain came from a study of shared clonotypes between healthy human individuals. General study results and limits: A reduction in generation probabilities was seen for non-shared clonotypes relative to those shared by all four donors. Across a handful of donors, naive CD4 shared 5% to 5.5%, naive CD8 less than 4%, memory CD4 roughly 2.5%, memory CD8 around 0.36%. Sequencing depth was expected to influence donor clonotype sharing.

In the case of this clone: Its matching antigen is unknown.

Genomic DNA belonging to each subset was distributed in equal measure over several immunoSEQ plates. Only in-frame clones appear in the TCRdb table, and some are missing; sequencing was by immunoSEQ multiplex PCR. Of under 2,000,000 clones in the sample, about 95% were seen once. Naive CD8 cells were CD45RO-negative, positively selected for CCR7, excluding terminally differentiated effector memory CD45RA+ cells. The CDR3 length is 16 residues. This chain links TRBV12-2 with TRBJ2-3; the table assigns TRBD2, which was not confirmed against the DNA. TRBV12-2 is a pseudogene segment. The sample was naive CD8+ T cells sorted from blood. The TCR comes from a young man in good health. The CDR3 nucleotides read TGTGCAAGTCGTTCGAGGACTAGCGGGAGGGCGAAGGCGCAGTATTTT. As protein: CASRSRTSGRAKAQYF.